This T cell receptor (beta chain) derives from a study of Graves' ophthalmopathy and Graves' hyperthyroidism. At the level of the study: Peripheral blood was gathered at the point of initial diagnosis, before any treatment started.

Study findings and constraints: In blood appeared most of the expanded thyroid clonotypes whose frequency exceeded 0.001.

RNA transcripts provided the template for amplifying TCR beta CDR3 regions. HTBI-primed RT-PCR formed the first round, and a multiplex PCR formed the second. TCRdb itself ran the multiplex PCR reads through MiXCR, one entry per CDR3 protein. Counted here are around 670,000 distinct CDR3 sequences, approximately 40% occurring once; the ten biggest clones make up 44%. CDR1 is DFQATT, CDR2 SNEGSKA, per germline (reference sequence). This CDR3 spans 13 amino acids. J lost 7 bases, V lost 6 bases, and 8 bases had no gene match. CAS ≥3, NOSPECS ≥4, moderate-to-severe activity and duration under 3 months marked donors with ophthalmopathy. Comments on this clonotype: Its specificity is not known.

Sequenced input: peripheral blood. The genes are TRBV20-1 and TRBJ1-3, with 8 bases matching TRBD1. This receptor was taken from an adult man with Graves' ophthalmopathy. CDR3 region: CSAIRTGWNTIYF. CDR3 DNA: TGCAGTGCCATAAGGACAGGGTGGAACACCATATATTTT.